Listed here are 4 T cell receptor beta chains from one sample, sequenced in a study. The TRBV12-4/TRBJ1-2 clonotypes were amplified using barcode primers with ligated adaptors. Using its own MiXCR run on the multiplex PCR reads, TCRdb lists one record per CDR3 protein. Of a few hundred distinct CDR3 sequences in the sample, approximately 24% were seen once. Treg sorting used a CD4+CD25+CD127-/low gate. Sequenced material: tumor-infiltrating Tregs sorted from the breast tumor. The receptors originated from a female donor with breast cancer.

The chain couples TRBV12-3 or TRBV12-4 to TRBJ1-2; D gene uncertain. The ends were cut back, 8 bases at V and 1 base at J, with 11 bases in the middle. The CDR3 has 13 residues. CDR3 nucleotides: TGTGCCAGCGCGACCACAGTTAACTATGGCTACACCTTC. It yields the protein CASATTVNYGYTF.

The sample holds a few counts of this clonotype. The chain has TRBV12-3 or TRBV12-4 and TRBJ1-2, with 9 bases lining up with TRBD1. The CDR3 length is 14 residues. With 7 bases clipped from V and 6 bases from J, the junction kept 9 bases outside the gene matches. This CDR3 reads CASNPGQGMDGYTF. For the CDR3, the DNA is TGTGCCAGCAATCCGGGACAGGGTATGGATGGCTACACCTTC.

Judged by abundance, this clonotype is hyperexpanded. This chain's CDR3 is CASSYRSASNYGYTF. CDR3 bases: TGTGCCAGCAGTTATAGGTCCGCCTCTAACTATGGCTACACCTTC. The chain couples TRBV12-3 or TRBV12-4 to TRBJ1-2, with D unclear. Trimming removed 4 bases from V and 0 bases from J, with 12 bases in between. This CDR3 is 15 amino acids long.

The V gene is TRBV12-3 or TRBV12-4, the J gene TRBJ1-2; tentative D call: TRBD1 (5 bases). Trimming took 4 bases from V and 0 from J, leaving 15 bases between them. The length of the CDR3 is 16 residues. CDR3 sequence: CASSWSEGSANYGYTF. The CDR3 DNA reads TGTGCCAGCAGTTGGTCAGAGGGGTCAGCTAACTATGGCTACACCTTC.